The source of this T cell receptor beta chain is a study of blood T cells in healthy people across ages. With a J-beta primer mix and a sample-barcoded 5' primer, a second PCR ran about 7 to 12 cycles. TCRdb ran MiXCR on the 5' RACE reads and lists one entry per CDR3 protein. This sample has more than 800,000 distinct CDR3 sequences, with roughly 26% found just once. J gave up 15 bases and V 2 bases, and 8 bases lay outside the gene matches. Per germline, CDR1 SQVTM and CDR2 ANQGSEA. The CDR3 loop spans 11 amino acids. Extracted total RNA amounted to at least 6 micrograms for each sample. The sample comprised blood. The V and J genes are TRBV29-1 and TRBJ2-3; 7 bases agree with TRBD1. The clonotype comes from an elderly woman in good health. The CDR3 bases are TGCAGCGTTGAAATGGGACAGTTTGGCTATTTT. Protein: CSVEMGQFGYF.